The rows below give T cell receptor beta chains drawn from one sample of a study of shared clonotypes between healthy human individuals. The repertoire was sequenced with immunoSEQ multiplex PCR; TCRdb's copy has only in-frame clones and lacks some. The sample has about 2.4 million clones, 90% to 95% seen once. The sequenced sample consisted of naive CD4+ T cells from PBMCs. The receptors here all came from a man between 18 and 35 years old in good health. Some clones in this sample may be carry-over from other donors' samples. Each CDR3 is given without its conserved first and last residue.

v_call	j_call	cdr3_aa
TRBV7-8	TRBJ2-3	ASSTRLAGVQDTQY
TRBV27	TRBJ2-5	ASRPRPGLAGRETQY
TRBV6-6	TRBJ1-5	ASSYSGQGVQPQH
TRBV2	TRBJ2-7	AIRDGAYEQY
TRBV5-1	TRBJ1-4	ASSTGGGGEKLF
TRBV20-1	TRBJ2-5	SARVSETQY
TRBV18	TRBJ2-7	ASSPQGGRAYEQY
TRBV6-1	TRBJ1-5	ASSEAGHRISNQPQH
TRBV5-1	TRBJ1-2	ASSFGQTYGYT
TRBV14	TRBJ2-1	ASSLGQSEQF
TRBV7-3	TRBJ1-5	ASSIEGGQPQH
TRBV4-2	TRBJ1-1	ASSQDGKNTEAF
TRBV5-6	TRBJ1-2	ASSGPLLGGYT
TRBV28	TRBJ1-1	ASSLGGPPGTEAF
TRBV13	TRBJ2-7	ASSSWASRSYEQY
TRBV5-4	TRBJ2-3	ASRSGQTKHGTDTQY
TRBV5-4	TRBJ2-7	ASSFSFRPKRHEQY
TRBV18	TRBJ2-6	ASSPLQSSGANVLT
TRBV15	TRBJ1-2	ATSRQQGYDYGYT
TRBV6-5	TRBJ2-7	ASSSPSLDTEQY
TRBV7-2	TRBJ1-2	ASSLVGRGANYGYT
TRBV29-1	TRBJ2-2	SVGNAGELF
TRBV28	TRBJ2-7	ASSFYNVPAGTQANEQY
TRBV2	TRBJ2-2	ASSYDTGELF
TRBV6-1	TRBJ2-7	ASSRTGFLGEQY
TRBV30	TRBJ1-5	AWRGTGSNQPQH
TRBV4-3	TRBJ2-1	ASSQDYALAGYNEQF
TRBV6-6	TRBJ1-1	ASSQQGQNTEAF
TRBV28	TRBJ2-7	ASIKHREQY
TRBV18	TRBJ2-3	ASSPKRESTDTQY
TRBV18	TRBJ2-7	ASSPLGEREQY
TRBV28	TRBJ1-1	ASSHSRWDTEAF
TRBV6-1	TRBJ1-2	ASKLAGANYGYT
TRBV5-1	TRBJ2-5	ASSLSNGRETQY
TRBV6-6	TRBJ2-5	ASSFRDTVETQY
TRBV7-6	TRBJ2-5	ASSKSGGWETQY
TRBV27	TRBJ2-3	ASSQPNTDTQY
TRBV4-1	TRBJ2-3	ASSQDPDRIRDIGTDTQY
TRBV15	TRBJ2-1	ATSRVAVSNEQF
TRBV7-3	TRBJ2-1	ASSSQGSYNEQF
TRBV6-5	TRBJ2-1	ASSYRGVYNEQF
TRBV4-1	TRBJ1-5	ASSQTGGYLGQPQH
TRBV6-5	TRBJ1-2	ASSRDRENYGYT
TRBV27	TRBJ1-2	ASSFVGRWGGYT
TRBV19	TRBJ2-7	ASSYGLARSYEQY
TRBV29-1	TRBJ2-5	SATGTGAQVRETQY
TRBV6-1	TRBJ2-1	ASSAGRAYNEQF